The entry below describes one T cell receptor (beta chain). Its antigen is unidentified. The data originate from a study of T-cell reconstitution after alpha-beta-depleted transplantation in children. General observations from the study: T-cell counts and diversity were attributed mostly to newly produced T cells one year after transplant. By about two months after transplant, alpha-beta T cells reportedly arose from several hundred graft clones that had expanded. Day-60 TCRbeta diversity that was high in some patients was derived from surviving recipient T cells and thymic progenitors.

The CDR3 contains 12 residues. V was pared by 3 bases and J by 6 bases, with 9 bases between. The library targeted TCRbeta and was prepared with unique molecular identifiers. TCRdb re-called the PCR reads through MiXCR, storing one row per CDR3 protein. The sample has under 250,000 distinct CDR3 sequences, around a sixth seen once; the top ten hold around 44%. The TCR sequence derives from a male patient aged 2 to 10 who had a stem cell transplant for acute lymphoblastic leukemia, so the T cells may come from the graft donor. Specimen: PBMCs, mostly from graft donor cells, collected 360 days after TCRalphabeta/CD19-depleted stem cell transplant. The chain combines TRBV12-3 or TRBV12-4 with TRBJ2-7, with D perhaps matching TRBD1 (5 bases). This CDR3 is CASSFSGPEQYF. The CDR3 nucleotides read TGTGCCAGCAGTTTTTCAGGGCCCGAGCAGTACTTC.